These 32 T cell receptor beta chains share one sample of origin, sequenced in a study of blood T cell repertoires in COVID-19. Measured with immunoSEQ multiplex PCR; TCRdb has only the in-frame clones, and not every one. The profile shows 150,000 to 200,000 clones, approximately 87% of them singletons. The specimen was peripheral blood. These receptors all come from a man between 65 and 80 years old with active or convalescent COVID-19.

The V gene is TRBV11-1, the J gene TRBJ2-1, with TRBD2 matching over 8 bases. Looked up from germline, CDR1 is SGHAT and CDR2 is FQDESV (reference sequence). Trimming cost V 4 bases and J 7 bases; bases outside gene matches: 9. The CDR3 has 15 amino acids. The CDR3 protein is CASSSPSAGANEQFF. CDR3 DNA sequence: TGTGCCAGCAGCTCCCCCTCAGCGGGAGCTAATGAGCAGTTCTTC.

The gene calls are TRBV5-6 and TRBJ2-3; D possibly corresponds to TRBD1 (6 bases). The CDR3 extends over 15 amino acids. V gave up 5 bases and J gave up 5 bases, with 18 bases separating them. CDR1 is SGHDT, CDR2 YYEEEE, per germline. CDR3 DNA: TGTGCCAGCAGGCCTCTCCGGGACATTCAAGATACGCAGTATTTT. Translating it yields CASRPLRDIQDTQYF.

This clone was recorded once. This chain's CDR3 is CASSPRTGLYEQYF. The CDR3 DNA is TGTGCCAGCAGCCCCCGGACAGGGCTCTACGAGCAGTACTTC. The chain carries TRBV9 and TRBJ2-7; 8 bases match TRBD1. This CDR3 is 14 amino acids long. The germline V gene encodes CDR1 SGDLS and CDR2 YYNGEE. Trimming took 4 bases from V and 3 from J; bases not matched to a gene: 6.

This clone has more than one count but fewer than ten. The chain joins TRBV7-2 to TRBJ1-4, with 9 bases that match TRBD1. This CDR3 is 16 amino acids long. Unmatched junction bases numbered 6, after V lost 5 bases and J lost 2 bases. The V gene's germline CDR1 is SGHTA and CDR2 FQGNSA. CDR3 sequence reads: CASSRDRAVTNEKLFF. CDR3 nucleotide sequence: TGTGCCAGCAGCAGGGACAGGGCGGTCACTAATGAAAAACTGTTTTTT.

The gene calls are TRBV6-6 and TRBJ2-2; TRBD1 agrees at 8 bases. Trimming at V came to 4 bases and at J to 5 bases, leaving 3 bases not matched to a gene. The CDR3 covers 14 residues. Per germline, CDR1 MNHNY and CDR2 SVGAGI (reference sequence). The CDR3 nucleotides read TGTGCCAGCAGTTCCCACAGGGGGACCGGGGAGCTGTTTTTT. Amino acid sequence: CASSSHRGTGELFF.

This clone was counted between two and nine times. The chain links TRBV9 to TRBJ1-1; no definite D call. The V and J ends lost 0 bases and 5 bases respectively, with 8 bases between them. There are 13 residues in the CDR3. Germline-derived CDR1 and CDR2 are SGDLS and YYNGEE. CDR3 residues: CASSVGGWTEAFF. For the CDR3, the DNA is TGTGCCAGCAGCGTAGGCGGGTGGACTGAAGCTTTCTTT.

The chain employs TRBV27 and TRBJ1-5; TRBD1 aligns across 10 bases. From germline, CDR1 is MNHEY and CDR2 SMNVEV (reference sequence). Trimming removed 6 bases from V and 7 bases from J; junction bases left unmatched: 9. The CDR3 is 15 residues long. The CDR3 DNA reads as TGTGCCAGCAGCTTAGACAGGGGGCGATGGCAGCCCCAGCATTTT. As protein: CASSLDRGRWQPQHF.

The CDR3 loop is CASSPRTIMNTEAFF. The CDR3 DNA reads as TGTGCCAGCAGTCCCAGGACAATTATGAACACTGAAGCTTTCTTT. The chain has TRBV5-4 and TRBJ1-1; tentatively, D is TRBD1 (5 bases). The V and J ends lost 5 bases and 0 bases respectively, with 14 bases between them. The CDR3 length is 15 residues. The germline gives CDR1 SGHNT, CDR2 YYREEE (reference sequence).

The rearrangement joins TRBV19 to TRBJ2-7; TRBD1 matches 10 bases. This CDR3 spans 16 amino acids. V lost 4 bases to trimming and J lost 3 bases; unmatched junction nucleotides: 9. CDR1 and CDR2 (germline): LNHDA, SQIVND (reference sequence). Here the CDR3 reads CASSTGTGVLIYEQYF. The CDR3 DNA is TGTGCCAGTAGTACCGGGACAGGGGTGTTGATCTACGAGCAGTACTTC.

The chain has TRBV12-5 and TRBJ1-1; 7 nucleotides agree with TRBD1. Losses at the gene ends were 6 bases for V and 3 bases for J; bases not matched to a gene: 4. Germline V gene data show CDR1 as LGHNT and CDR2 as FRNRAP. CDR3 length equals 13 residues. Written as DNA, the CDR3 is TGTGCTAGTGGGCCGACAGGGTACACTGAAGCTTTCTTT. Protein: CASGPTGYTEAFF.

The chain combines TRBV5-1 with TRBJ1-5; 7 bases line up with TRBD1. CDR1 and CDR2 (germline): SGHRS, YFSETQ. With V trimmed by 4 bases and J by 2 bases, 6 bases remained unmatched. This CDR3 contains 15 residues. The CDR3 loop is CASSLGDSRNQPQHF. The CDR3 DNA follows: TGCGCCAGCAGCCTCGGGGACAGTCGCAATCAGCCCCAGCATTTT.

The gene calls are TRBV2 and TRBJ1-4; the D gene is possibly TRBD1 (5 bases). Trimming shortened V by 7 bases and J by 2 bases, and 14 bases separated the two germline ends. The CDR3 is 15 residues long. CDR1 and CDR2 (germline): SNHLY, FYNNEI. CDR3 residues: CASTGQGVTNEKLFF. For the CDR3, the DNA is TGTGCCAGCACCGGACAAGGAGTGACTAATGAAAAACTGTTTTTT.

The gene calls are TRBV10-2 and TRBJ1-4; D ambiguous. The ends were cut back, 7 bases at V and 8 bases at J, with 17 bases in the middle. The length of the CDR3 is 14 residues. The germline gives CDR1 WSHSY, CDR2 SAAADI. The CDR3, as DNA: TGCGCCAGCATGGTATCGGGTAGCCGGGAAAAACTGTTTTTT. Translation gives CASMVSGSREKLFF.

The gene calls are TRBV18 and TRBJ1-2, with 8 bases matching TRBD1. Germline trimming cut 1 base from V and 5 bases from J; bases unmatched to any gene: 3. The CDR3 totals 14 residues. Per the germline V gene, CDR1 is KGHSH and CDR2 is LQKENI. The CDR3 bases are TGTGCCAGCTCACCACTGGACAGGGATTATGGCTACACCTTC. Protein product: CASSPLDRDYGYTF.

The genes are TRBV5-1 and TRBJ1-1, with 7 bases lining up with TRBD1. V lost 3 bases and J lost 7; bases outside the gene matches: 12. The CDR3 is 15 residues long. Germline assignment: CDR1 SGHRS and CDR2 YFSETQ. This CDR3 reads CASSSMGQSGGEAFF. In DNA form, the CDR3 reads TGCGCCAGCAGCTCCATGGGACAGTCGGGTGGTGAAGCTTTCTTT.

V is TRBV14 and J is TRBJ1-4; TRBD1 is a possible D gene (6 bases). The germline gives CDR1 SGHDN, CDR2 FVKESK. The CDR3 has 15 amino acids. Deletions cut 4 bases from V and 8 bases from J, with 17 bases between. The CDR3 coding sequence is TGTGCCAGCAGCCTTTCCAGGGTCCAGGGGGAAAAACTGTTTTTT. It specifies CASSLSRVQGEKLFF.

This clone was found once. This chain connects TRBV19 to TRBJ1-2; possibly TRBD1 for D (5 bases). V gave up 3 bases and J gave up 4 bases, with 9 bases separating them. CDR3 length: 13 residues. Germline V gene sequence: CDR1 LNHDA, CDR2 SQIVND (reference sequence). CDR3 amino acids: CASSIRTLYGYTF. CDR3 nucleotides: TGTGCCAGTAGTATCCGGACACTCTATGGCTACACCTTC.

V usage is TRBV7-9 and J usage is TRBJ1-6; no firm D call. The germline CDR1 and CDR2 sequences are SEHNR and FQNEAQ (reference sequence). The CDR3 is 14 residues long. V was shortened by 5 bases and J by 5 bases, with 10 bases between the two germline ends. CDR3 DNA: TGTGCCAGCAGCCCGGAGGGTAATAATTCACCCCTCCACTTT. The encoded protein is CASSPEGNNSPLHF.

This CDR3 is CASSFGFGYEQYF. CDR3 bases: TGTGCCAGCAGCTTCGGGTTTGGCTACGAGCAGTACTTC. This chain links TRBV5-8 with TRBJ2-7; D gene uncertain. CDR3 size: 13 residues. The V end lost 2 bases, the J end lost 3 bases, and 9 bases lay between the germline ends. CDR1 SGHTS and CDR2 YDEGEE come from the germline V gene.

The chain has TRBV5-8 and TRBJ1-5, with D tentatively TRBD1 (5 bases). The V gene's germline CDR1 is SGHTS and CDR2 YDEGEE. The CDR3 contains 15 residues. V was trimmed by 4 bases and J by 0 bases, leaving 11 bases between them. The CDR3 sequence is CASSEGLYSNQPQHF. Here the CDR3 DNA reads TGTGCCAGCAGCGAGGGACTTTATAGCAATCAGCCCCAGCATTTT. Drawing the rest from reference TRBV5-8 and TRBJ1-5, the complete variable domain is EAGVTQSPTHLIKTRGQQATLRCSPISGHTSVYWYQQALGLGLQFLLWYDEGEERNRGNFPPRFSGRQFPNYSSELNVNALELEDSALYLCASSEGLYSNQPQHFGDGTRLSIL.

V usage is TRBV19 and J usage is TRBJ1-4, with D perhaps matching TRBD1 (5 bases). The V end lost 7 bases, the J end lost 0 bases, and 21 bases lay between the germline ends. This CDR3 spans 18 amino acids. Germline lookup yields CDR1 LNHDA and CDR2 SQIVND (reference sequence). As DNA, the CDR3 is TGTGCCAGTACCCCGGCGTTGACAGTAGCTGCAACTAATGAAAAACTGTTTTTT. Translated: CASTPALTVAATNEKLFF.

V and J are TRBV7-8 and TRBJ2-6; D unclear. V lost 5 bases to trimming and J lost 0 bases, with 8 bases between them. The CDR3 totals 15 residues. Germline values: CDR1 SGHVS, CDR2 FQNEAQ. The CDR3 DNA reads as TGTGCCAGCAGCCGACCGTACTCTGGGGCCAACGTCCTGACTTTC. Translation: CASSRPYSGANVLTF.

The rearrangement links TRBV25-1 to TRBJ1-1, with a tentative D call TRBD1 (5 bases). The germline V gene encodes CDR1 MGHDK and CDR2 SYGVNS. This CDR3 has 16 amino acids. V lost 5 bases and J lost 4, with 20 bases in between. CDR3 region: CASSHTKVGVTTEAFF. The DNA of the CDR3 is TGTGCCAGCAGTCACACCAAGGTAGGGGTGACCACTGAAGCTTTCTTT.

The chain has TRBV4-3 and TRBJ2-7, with TRBD2 matching over 7 bases. V lost 2 bases, J lost 1 base, and 5 bases stayed unmatched. The germline CDR1 and CDR2 sequences are LGHNA and YSLEER. The CDR3 spans 15 residues. CDR3 nucleotide sequence: TGCGCCAGCAGCCAAATACTAGCGAAGTCCTACGAGCAGTACTTC. This sequence encodes CASSQILAKSYEQYF.

The V and J genes are TRBV10-1 and TRBJ2-5, with 10 positions matching TRBD1. The V gene end was trimmed by 4 bases and the J gene end by 5 bases; junction bases not matched to a gene: 7. CDR1 and CDR2 (germline): WNHNN, SYGVQD (reference sequence). The CDR3 extends over 15 amino acids. The CDR3 loop is CASSGRQGAGETQYF. The CDR3 nucleotides read TGCGCCAGCAGTGGGAGACAGGGGGCGGGGGAGACCCAGTACTTC.

The V call is TRBV5-8, the J call TRBJ1-2; maybe TRBD1 (5 bases). Germline CDR1 reads SGHTS; CDR2 reads YDEGEE. The CDR3 has 17 amino acids. The V end was cut by 0 bases, the J end by 2 bases, with 17 bases between. CDR3 DNA sequence: TGTGCCAGCAGCTTGGCCAAGGTGGTAGGGGCGAACTATGGCTACACCTTC. This encodes CASSLAKVVGANYGYTF.

V gene TRBV18 combines with J gene TRBJ2-7, with D possibly being TRBD1 (6 bases). CDR1 and CDR2 (germline): KGHSH, LQKENI. The CDR3 has 16 amino acids. The germline V and J ends were trimmed by 1 base and 2 bases, with 15 bases remaining between them. For the CDR3, the DNA is TGTGCCAGCTCACCACGGGCGGACAGCAAAACCTACGAGCAGTACTTC. Encoded protein: CASSPRADSKTYEQYF.

The chain uses TRBV18 and TRBJ2-3; 8 nucleotides line up with TRBD1. The length of the CDR3 is 15 residues. Germline V gives CDR1 KGHSH, CDR2 LQKENI. Trimming removed 3 bases from V and 4 bases from J; junction bases left unmatched: 6. CDR3 in amino acids: CASSPGPGGSDTQYF. CDR3 in DNA: TGTGCCAGCTCACCTGGCCCAGGGGGCTCAGATACGCAGTATTTT.

V and J are TRBV7-3 and TRBJ1-1, with D possibly being TRBD1 (6 bases). Germline V gene sequence: CDR1 SGHTA, CDR2 FQGTGA. This CDR3 is 13 amino acids long. Trimming shortened V by 2 bases and J by 5 bases, and 9 bases separated the two germline ends. The CDR3: CASSLDRSTEAFF. For the CDR3, the DNA is TGTGCCAGCAGCTTAGACAGGAGTACTGAAGCTTTCTTT.

The genes are TRBV5-1 and TRBJ2-2, with 12 positions matching TRBD2. The CDR3 sequence is 15 residues long. Germline assignment: CDR1 SGHRS and CDR2 YFSETQ. J was trimmed by 6 bases and V by 3 bases; bases with no gene match: 3. In nucleotides, the CDR3 is TGCGCCAGCAGCTCCACTAGCGGGGGGTCCGGGGAGCTGTTTTTT. It yields the protein CASSSTSGGSGELFF.

This sequence joins TRBV6-5 and TRBJ2-5, with TRBD1 matching 10 bases. The CDR3 is 14 residues long. Germline V gives CDR1 MNHEY, CDR2 SVGAGI. Trimming removed 7 bases from V and 3 bases from J; junction bases left unmatched: 5. In DNA, the CDR3 is TGTGCCAGCACCCGGGGACAGGGGAAAGAGACCCAGTACTTC. Amino acids: CASTRGQGKETQYF.

The chain couples TRBV30 to TRBJ1-2; 8 bases map to TRBD1. This CDR3 comprises 14 residues. V dropped 1 base and J dropped 5; count of bases not matched to a gene: 6. The V gene's germline CDR1 is GTSNPN and CDR2 SVGIG (reference sequence). The CDR3 region is CAWSGIRTGYGYTF. The CDR3 region has the DNA TGTGCCTGGAGTGGGATCCGGACAGGGTATGGCTACACCTTC.